This T cell receptor beta chain was found in a study of beta chain features in type 1 diabetes. A few counts support this clone. Its specificity is unknown. Study-wide points: The study left unresolved whether HLA type influences TCRB rearrangement.

Naive, central memory, regulatory and stem cell-like memory cells within the CD4+ compartment were sorted using CD45RO/CCR7/CD25/CD127/CD95/CD27. Per germline, CDR1 SGHNT and CDR2 YYREEE (reference sequence). The CDR3 length is 16 residues. V was trimmed by 0 bases and J by 4 bases, leaving 13 bases between them. Sequencing targeted expressed TCRB transcripts, as all isolated RNA had been reverse transcribed. The table came from immunoSEQ multiplex PCR; TCRdb's copy has only in-frame clones and leaves some out. The sample has a few hundred thousand clones, less than 35% seen once. This TCR was recovered from a man aged 30 to 39 in good health. V gene TRBV5-4 combines with J gene TRBJ2-2; D not resolved. Sequenced: central memory CD4+ T cells from blood. The CDR3 DNA reads TGTGCCAGCAGCTTGGCCGAAAGCCGGGTCACCGGGGAGCTGTTTTTT. Protein product: CASSLAESRVTGELFF.